This T cell receptor (beta chain) was found in a study of cytomegalovirus exposure and HLA in healthy donors. Study conclusions and caveats: Some TCR beta chains (164 of them) were listed as cytomegalovirus-associated. Most TCR sequences showed up rarely, but some public TCRs showed up in many donors. In vitro testing confirmed a few CMV-associated chains as specific for CMV antigens. Cytomegalovirus status, reportedly, was diagnosed with high specificity and sensitivity by the classifier.

Generated by immunoSEQ multiplex PCR, the TCRdb table keeps only in-frame clones and is missing some. The table has about 240,000 clones, approximately 87% seen once. This clone has more than one count but fewer than ten. Its antigen is unidentified. Input material: PBMCs. The receptor's source is a young man in good health and CMV-seronegative.

Here the CDR3 reads CASSQNRGDYGYTF. CDR3 nucleotide sequence: TGTGCCAGTAGCCAAAACAGGGGAGACTATGGCTACACCTTC. This rearrangement joins TRBV19 to TRBJ1-2; 7 nucleotides align to TRBD1. The CDR3 consists of 14 residues. CDR1 and CDR2 (germline): LNHDA, SQIVND (reference sequence). V was clipped by 6 bases and J by 3 bases; unmatched bases: 7.